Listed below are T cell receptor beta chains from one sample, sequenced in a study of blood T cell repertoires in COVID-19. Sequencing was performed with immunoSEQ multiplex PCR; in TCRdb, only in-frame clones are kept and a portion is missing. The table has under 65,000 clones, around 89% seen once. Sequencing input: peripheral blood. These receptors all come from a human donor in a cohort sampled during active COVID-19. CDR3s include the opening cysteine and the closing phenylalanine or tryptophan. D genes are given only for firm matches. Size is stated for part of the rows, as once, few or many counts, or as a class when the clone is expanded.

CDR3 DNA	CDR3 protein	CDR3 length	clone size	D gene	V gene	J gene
TGCGCCAGCAGCTCTATGGATCGGTTAGGAGGTTTGCATTTT	CASSSMDRLGGLHF	14	NA	NA	TRBV5-1	TRBJ1-5
TGTGCCAGTAGAGGGCAGCAGGGGGCTACAGATACGCAGTATTTT	CASRGQQGATDTQYF	15	NA	TRBD1	TRBV19	TRBJ2-3
TGCAGCGTTCCTAGCGGGGGGGGAGATACGCAGTATTTT	CSVPSGGGDTQYF	13	NA	TRBD2	TRBV29-1	TRBJ2-3
TGCGCCAGCAGCCAAGTTGTAGCAGGGACTAGCGGGAGTAATGAGCAGTTCTTC	CASSQVVAGTSGSNEQFF	18	NA	TRBD2	TRBV4-3	TRBJ2-1
TGCGCCAGCAACAATGTCCCCGTTCAAGAGACCCAGTACTTC	CASNNVPVQETQYF	14	once	NA	TRBV5-1	TRBJ2-5
TGTGCCAGCAGTGGAGCCCGCAGCGGTGGCTCCGGGGAGCTGTTTTTT	CASSGARSGGSGELFF	16	NA	NA	TRBV9	TRBJ2-2
TGTGCCAGCAGCCCACCGGGACAGGTAAGTGAAAAACTGTTTTTT	CASSPPGQVSEKLFF	15	NA	TRBD1	TRBV7-9	TRBJ1-4
TGTGCCAGCAGTGGACGCGGGGGGGGTCAAGAGACCCAGTACTTC	CASSGRGGGQETQYF	15	NA	TRBD2	TRBV6-6	TRBJ2-5
TGTGCCAGCAGGATAGATTACCAGAACACTGAAGCTTTCTTT	CASRIDYQNTEAFF	14	NA	NA	TRBV6-4	TRBJ1-1
TGCGCCAGCGGGGGGGATTGGGTAGCTGAAGCTTTCTTT	CASGGDWVAEAFF	13	once	NA	TRBV10-2	TRBJ1-1
TGTGCCAGCAGTTACGACAGTCGCACCGGGGAGCTGTTTTTT	CASSYDSRTGELFF	14	NA	NA	TRBV6-6	TRBJ2-2
TGTGCCAGCAGCAGGGGGCGAGATAACTATGGCTACACCTTC	CASSRGRDNYGYTF	14	NA	TRBD1	TRBV28	TRBJ1-2
TGTGCCAGCAGTGATCCCGGGAGCTACGAGCAGTACTTC	CASSDPGSYEQYF	13	NA	NA	TRBV6-6	TRBJ2-7
TGTGCCAGCTCCAACGGGGATACGCAGTATTTT	CASSNGDTQYF	11	NA	NA	TRBV6-5	TRBJ2-3
TGTGCCACCAGCAGAGATTTCAGGGGGGAATCCAAAAACATTCAGTACTTC	CATSRDFRGESKNIQYF	17	once	NA	TRBV15	TRBJ2-4
TGTGCCAGCAAGAAAGCCCAAGCCGCCGGGGGCTACACCTTC	CASKKAQAAGGYTF	14	NA	NA	TRBV25-1	TRBJ1-2
TGCAGTGCTAGTGGTGCGTCCGGGACAGAAGAGACCCAGTACTTC	CSASGASGTEETQYF	15	NA	TRBD1	TRBV20-1	TRBJ2-5
TGTGCCAGCAGTGATAAACGGGGGAGGATGAATGAAAAACTGTTTTTT	CASSDKRGRMNEKLFF	16	once	NA	TRBV6-1	TRBJ1-4
TGTGCCAGCAGTGACGGTGCGGCTTTCAATGAGCAGTTCTTC	CASSDGAAFNEQFF	14	few	NA	TRBV6-4	TRBJ2-1
TGTGCCAGCAGTGACCGGAGAGATCAGCCCCAGCATTTT	CASSDRRDQPQHF	13	NA	NA	TRBV6-1	TRBJ1-5
TGTGCCAGCAGTCCAGGGACTAGCGGCCTATCCTACAATGAGCAGTTCTTC	CASSPGTSGLSYNEQFF	17	NA	TRBD2	TRBV6-6	TRBJ2-1
TGTGCCAGCAGCGGGGGGGAGACTGAAGCTTTCTTT	CASSGGETEAFF	12	NA	NA	TRBV12-3/TRBV12-4	TRBJ1-1
TGTGCCAGCAGCTTGGTTAGCGGGGGGAACTACGAGCAGTACTTC	CASSLVSGGNYEQYF	15	NA	TRBD2	TRBV5-6	TRBJ2-7
TGTGCCAGCAGTTACAGGGGGCGAGAGAATTCACCCCTCCACTTT	CASSYRGRENSPLHF	15	NA	TRBD1	TRBV27	TRBJ1-6
TGTGCCAGCAGCTTCGACAGGGGGTACACTGAAGCTTTCTTT	CASSFDRGYTEAFF	14	NA	TRBD1	TRBV5-6	TRBJ1-1
TGTGCCAGCAGCGCCCGGAGGTCTACCTACAATGAGCAGTTCTTC	CASSARRSTYNEQFF	15	NA	NA	TRBV7-2	TRBJ2-1
TGTGCCAGCAGTACCTCGGGAGTAGCTAATGAAAAACTGTTTTTT	CASSTSGVANEKLFF	15	NA	NA	TRBV6-6	TRBJ1-4
TGTGCCAGTAGTATAACCGGGACAGCCACTAACTATGGCTACACCTTC	CASSITGTATNYGYTF	16	NA	TRBD1	TRBV19	TRBJ1-2
TGTGCCAGCTCACCACGACAAGATACGCAGTATTTT	CASSPRQDTQYF	12	NA	NA	TRBV18	TRBJ2-3
TGTGCCAACGACAGGTTGGGCTATGGCTACACCTTC	CANDRLGYGYTF	12	NA	NA	TRBV2	TRBJ1-2
TGTGCCAGCAGCTTTAGCCACACTGAAGCTTTCTTT	CASSFSHTEAFF	12	NA	NA	TRBV7-2	TRBJ1-1
TGTGCCAGCAGCCCGTCCAGTCCCCTCGGGAATCAGCCCCAGCATTTT	CASSPSSPLGNQPQHF	16	few	NA	TRBV3-1/TRBV3-2	TRBJ1-5
TGTGCCAGCAGTCCTCTCGGGAGGGCCCGGGAGACCCAGTACTTC	CASSPLGRARETQYF	15	NA	TRBD2	TRBV27	TRBJ2-5
TGTGCCAGCAGTTTAGCGGTAAACTATGGCTACACCTTC	CASSLAVNYGYTF	13	once	NA	TRBV28	TRBJ1-2
TGCGCCAGCAACCGGGAGGTCGCCCTTCGGAATTCACCCCTCCACTTT	CASNREVALRNSPLHF	16	NA	NA	TRBV4-3	TRBJ1-6
TGTGCCAGCAGTTATGGGACTAGCGTTGGCGGGGAGCTGTTTTTT	CASSYGTSVGGELFF	15	NA	TRBD2	TRBV11-2	TRBJ2-2
TGTGCCAGTAGGGAGGGTCGGGCTAAAAATCGCGGCAATCAGCCCCAGCATTTT	CASREGRAKNRGNQPQHF	18	NA	NA	TRBV19	TRBJ1-5
TGTGCCAGCAGCTTACATTCGGTTTCCACTGAAGCTTTCTTT	CASSLHSVSTEAFF	14	NA	NA	TRBV11-2	TRBJ1-1
TGTGCCAGCAGCCAGGAACGTGTAGACTTCTATGGCTACACCTTC	CASSQERVDFYGYTF	15	NA	NA	TRBV4-2	TRBJ1-2
TGTGCCAGCAGTTTATCGAAGTTTGGTGCTAGCGGGATCTACTCCTACGAGCAGTACTTC	CASSLSKFGASGIYSYEQYF	20	NA	TRBD2	TRBV27	TRBJ2-7
TGTGCCAGCAGCTTAAGGGGACTAGCGGTGACCTACGAGCAGTACTTC	CASSLRGLAVTYEQYF	16	NA	TRBD2	TRBV7-2	TRBJ2-7
TGCGCCAGCAGCGGTTATTCGGGACAAACCCTTTATGACTACACCTTC	CASSGYSGQTLYDYTF	16	NA	NA	TRBV5-1	TRBJ1-2
TGTGCCAGCAGACGAACTAGCGGGGGGGCCCCGGATACGCAGTATTTT	CASRRTSGGAPDTQYF	16	NA	TRBD2	TRBV27	TRBJ2-3
TGTGCCAGCAGTTTGGGTACTTGGGCACGGCAGGGTTATGGCTACACCTTC	CASSLGTWARQGYGYTF	17	NA	NA	TRBV28	TRBJ1-2
TGTGCCAGCATCCCCTGGGGCGGGGTCACTGAAGCTTTCTTT	CASIPWGGVTEAFF	14	NA	NA	TRBV25-1	TRBJ1-1
TGCGCCAGCAGCCAAGATCGGAGTCCTAACTATGGCTACACCTTC	CASSQDRSPNYGYTF	15	NA	NA	TRBV4-1	TRBJ1-2
TGTGCCTGGAGTGACGAACTCTACGGGAGCAATCAGCCCCAGCATTTT	CAWSDELYGSNQPQHF	16	NA	NA	TRBV30	TRBJ1-5
TGTGCCAGCAGCGGGGTAGCGGGGGGACCCACAGATACGCAGTATTTT	CASSGVAGGPTDTQYF	16	NA	TRBD2	TRBV5-4	TRBJ2-3
TGTGCCAGCAGCGTTCAAAACAGAAATGAGCAGTTCTTC	CASSVQNRNEQFF	13	NA	NA	TRBV9	TRBJ2-1
TGTGCCAGCAGCCCAAGGGGCAACACAGATACGCAGTATTTT	CASSPRGNTDTQYF	14	NA	NA	TRBV11-1	TRBJ2-3
TGTGCCAGCAGCCAGACAGGGGAGAATTCACCCCTCCACTTT	CASSQTGENSPLHF	14	NA	TRBD1	TRBV4-2	TRBJ1-6
TGTGCCAGCTCACCGGGACAGCAAGAGACCCAGTACTTC	CASSPGQQETQYF	13	once	TRBD1	TRBV18	TRBJ2-5
TGTGCCAGTAGAGGGGGAACTAACTATGGCTACACCTTC	CASRGGTNYGYTF	13	once	NA	TRBV19	TRBJ1-2
TGTGCCAGCTCTCCCTTGACAGGGTCAAGCACAGATACGCAGTATTTT	CASSPLTGSSTDTQYF	16	NA	TRBD1	TRBV18	TRBJ2-3
TGTGCCAGCAGCGCCGCGACTAGCGGGAGATATGCAGATACGCAGTATTTT	CASSAATSGRYADTQYF	17	once	TRBD2	TRBV28	TRBJ2-3
TGTGCCAGCACGGTAGGGACTTACAATGAGCAGTTCTTC	CASTVGTYNEQFF	13	NA	NA	TRBV3-1/TRBV3-2	TRBJ2-1
TGCGCCAGCAGCAATCGGGTCTCCTACGAGCAGTACTTC	CASSNRVSYEQYF	13	NA	NA	TRBV5-1	TRBJ2-7
TGTGCCAGCAGCCAAGCCGGGGAGCTCAATCAGCCCCAGCATTTT	CASSQAGELNQPQHF	15	NA	NA	TRBV4-2	TRBJ1-5
TGTGCCAGCAGCCAAGATCGGGGGGGCTTCAATGGCTACACCTTC	CASSQDRGGFNGYTF	15	NA	NA	TRBV4-2	TRBJ1-2